The 14 T cell receptor beta chains in this list originate from one sample, sequenced in a study of blood T cell repertoires in COVID-19. TCRdb keeps only in-frame clones here, not all; method: immunoSEQ multiplex PCR. The sample includes around 500,000 clones, 80% to 90% seen only once; the top ten take 3% to 4%. The specimen was peripheral blood. Source of these receptors: a human donor in a cohort sampled during active COVID-19.

The chain joins TRBV4-2 to TRBJ2-7; 8 nucleotides match TRBD1. In germline, CDR1 is LGHNA, CDR2 YNFKEQ. This CDR3 region has 16 residues. The V gene end was trimmed by 5 bases and the J gene end by 2 bases; junction bases not matched to a gene: 11. CDR3 loop: CASSLVGQAGTYEQYF. The CDR3 DNA follows: TGTGCCAGCAGCTTAGTGGGACAGGCAGGCACCTACGAGCAGTACTTC.

The chain links TRBV5-4 to TRBJ2-5; TRBD1 aligns across 10 bases. Germline V CDR1 and CDR2: SGHNT, YYREEE (reference sequence). V shed 5 bases and J 2 bases; nucleotides not matched to a gene: 9. The CDR3 sequence is 16 residues long. The CDR3 nucleotides are TGTGCCAGCAGGCCCGGGACAGGGGCTCCTCAAGAGACCCAGTACTTC. This translates into CASRPGTGAPQETQYF. Using reference TRBV5-4 and TRBJ2-5 for the parts outside the CDR3, the full variable domain is ETGVTQSPTHLIKTRGQQVTLRCSSQSGHNTVSWYQQALGQGPQFIFQYYREEENGRGNFPPRFSGLQFPNYSSELNVNALELDDSALYLCASRPGTGAPQETQYFGPGTRLLVL.

CDR3: CASSQEEETQYF. The CDR3 DNA is TGTGCCAGCAGTCAGGAGGAGGAGACCCAGTACTTC. The rearrangement joins TRBV19 to TRBJ2-5; tentatively, D is TRBD2 (5 bases). Germline V lookup: CDR1 LNHDA, CDR2 SQIVND (reference sequence). The CDR3 totals 12 residues. V was trimmed by 9 bases and J by 5 bases, leaving 13 bases between them. Looking up the rest from reference TRBV19 and TRBJ2-5 gives the full variable domain: DGGITQSPKYLFRKEGQNVTLSCEQNLNHDAMYWYRQDPGQGLRLIYYSQIVNDFQKGDIAEGYSVSREKKESFPLTVTSAQKNPTAFYLCASSQEEETQYFGPGTRLLVL.

V usage is TRBV29-1 and J usage is TRBJ1-1, with D perhaps TRBD1 (5 bases). Looked up from germline, CDR1 is SQVTM and CDR2 is ANQGSEA. V lost 4 bases, J lost 5 bases, and 17 bases lay in between. This CDR3 has 14 residues. CDR3 protein: CSVGKRDYGTEAFF. The CDR3 DNA follows: TGCAGCGTTGGCAAGCGGGACTACGGAACTGAAGCTTTCTTT.

With regard to this clone: The sample carries other DNA sequences with the same CDR3. This chain links TRBV7-3 with TRBJ2-1; D might be TRBD1 (6 bases). Germline V CDR1 and CDR2: SGHTA, FQGTGA. This CDR3 comprises 13 residues. V lost 4 bases, J lost 6 bases, and 10 bases lay in between. CDR3 DNA sequence: TGTGCCAGCAGCTCTCAGGGGTCCAATGAGCAGTTCTTC. The encoded protein is CASSSQGSNEQFF. The full variable domain, rest sourced from reference TRBV7-3 and TRBJ2-1, is GAGVSQTPSNKVTEKGKYVELRCDPISGHTALYWYRQSLGQGPEFLIYFQGTGAADDSGLPNDRFFAVRPEGSVSTLKIQRTERGDSAVYLCASSSQGSNEQFFGPGTRLTVL.

The chain's CDR3 is CASSWQGVGGELFF. The CDR3 bases are TGTGCCAGCAGCTGGCAGGGGGTAGGCGGGGAGCTGTTTTTT. This chain joins TRBV7-2 and TRBJ2-2, with 7 positions matching TRBD1. V shed 4 bases and J 7 bases; nucleotides not matched to a gene: 6. CDR1 SGHTA and CDR2 FQGNSA come from the germline V gene. This CDR3 is built from 14 residues.

The rearrangement uses TRBV27 and TRBJ2-1; no clear D gene. This CDR3 spans 12 amino acids. Trimming took off 4 bases at V and 4 bases at J, with 5 bases between the two ends. CDR1 is MNHEY, CDR2 SMNVEV, per germline (reference sequence). Written as DNA, the CDR3 is TGTGCCAGCAGTTCCGGGTACAATGAGCAGTTCTTC. It specifies CASSSGYNEQFF.

For the CDR3, the DNA is TGCGCCAGCAGCCAAGGACAGGGGCGAAGCGATGAAAAACTGTTTTTT. This encodes CASSQGQGRSDEKLFF. This chain joins TRBV4-1 and TRBJ1-4; 8 bases line up with TRBD1. The CDR3 consists of 16 residues. Germline V gene sequence: CDR1 MGHRA, CDR2 YSYEKL. Trimming removed 1 base from V and 6 bases from J; junction bases left unmatched: 7.

This sequence joins TRBV30 and TRBJ1-4, with D unclear. V dropped 1 base and J dropped 6 bases, with 12 bases sitting between them. Germline lookup yields CDR1 GTSNPN and CDR2 SVGIG (reference sequence). The length of the CDR3 is 14 residues. The CDR3 DNA reads as TGTGCCTGGAGTGCCAGCGAACCCGATGAAAAACTGTTTTTT. Amino acids: CAWSASEPDEKLFF.

The rearrangement links TRBV7-9 to TRBJ2-7, with unresolved D. Germline V CDR1 and CDR2: SEHNR, FQNEAQ (reference sequence). The V end lost 5 bases, the J end lost 0 bases, and 5 bases lay between the germline ends. The CDR3 covers 12 residues. The DNA for the CDR3 is TGTGCCAGCAGCGGAGCCTCCTACGAGCAGTACTTC. As protein: CASSGASYEQYF. The full variable domain, its missing parts supplied by reference TRBV7-9 and TRBJ2-7, is DTGVSQNPRHKITKRGQNVTFRCDPISEHNRLYWYRQTLGQGPEFLTYFQNEAQLEKSRLLSDRFSAERPKGSFSTLEIQRTEQGDSAMYLCASSGASYEQYFGPGTRLTVT.

This sequence joins TRBV5-1 and TRBJ2-5; a possible D gene is TRBD1 (5 bases). Germline V gene data show CDR1 as SGHRS and CDR2 as YFSETQ. The V and J ends lost 2 bases and 1 base respectively, with 12 bases between them. CDR3 size: 15 residues. In DNA, the CDR3 is TGCGCCAGCAGCTTCCGCTCCAGGGCCCAAGAGACCCAGTACTTC. The encoded protein is CASSFRSRAQETQYF. The full variable domain, in which reference TRBV5-1 and TRBJ2-5 provide the parts outside the CDR3, is KAGVTQTPRYLIKTRGQQVTLSCSPISGHRSVSWYQQTPGQGLQFLFEYFSETQRNKGNFPGRFSGRQFSNSRSEMNVSTLELGDSALYLCASSFRSRAQETQYFGPGTRLLVL.

This clone was seen ten or more times. This chain uses TRBV28 with TRBJ1-4, with D uncertain. The CDR3 totals 13 residues. V was shortened by 2 bases and J by 7 bases, with 8 bases between the two germline ends. Germline V lookup: CDR1 MDHEN, CDR2 SYDVKM. The DNA for the CDR3 is TGTGCCAGCAGTTTAGGTGGGAGTGAAAAACTGTTTTTT. This gives the protein CASSLGGSEKLFF.

The chain is built from TRBV25-1 and TRBJ2-2, with TRBD2 as a possible D gene (5 bases). The CDR3 runs 15 residues. The germline CDR1 and CDR2 sequences are MGHDK and SYGVNS. Trimming shortened V by 6 bases and J by 2 bases, and 13 bases separated the two germline ends. The CDR3: CASRKRITNTGELFF. DNA of the CDR3: TGTGCCAGCAGAAAGCGGATTACTAACACCGGGGAGCTGTTTTTT. The full variable domain, completed using reference TRBV25-1 and TRBJ2-2, is EADIYQTPRYLVIGTGKKITLECSQTMGHDKMYWYQQDPGMELHLIHYSYGVNSTEKGDLSSESTVSRIRTEHFPLTLESARPSHTSQYLCASRKRITNTGELFFGEGSRLTVL.

This chain joins TRBV6-6 and TRBJ1-5; D uncertain. Germline CDR1 MNHNY, CDR2 SVGAGI (reference sequence). Trimming took off 5 bases at V and 7 bases at J, with 15 bases between the two ends. CDR3 length: 14 residues. This CDR3 reads CASSIYPGRQPQHF. The CDR3 DNA follows: TGTGCCAGCAGTATCTACCCGGGAAGGCAGCCCCAGCATTTT.